The present entry profiles one T cell receptor beta chain with its context. Its antigen remains unknown. The sample originates from a study of OX40 agonist ivuxolimab in advanced cancers. Study as a whole: Patients with hepatocellular carcinoma, melanoma, renal cell or head and neck cancer made up the dose-escalation patients. Study results and limitations: The study did not work out the antigen specificity of the expanded peripheral T cells. Partial responders at 0.1-3.0 mg/kg showed near-lowest clonal expansion. Circulating CD4+ and CD8+ T cells showed clonal expansion by week 6 at 0.1 to 3.0 mg/kg.

Repertoires were generated with immunoSEQ multiplex PCR, while TCRdb's copy carries only in-frame clones and drops some. The repertoire consists of 70,000 or so clones, with 88% occurring once and the leading ten covering about 0.8%. Trimming left V 4 bases short and J 5 bases short, with 11 bases between. This CDR3 spans 13 amino acids. Germline V gives CDR1 WSHSY, CDR2 SAAADI. Sample: CD4+ or CD8+ T cells sorted from blood, taken in a trial of the OX40 agonist ivuxolimab. The TCR was taken from an adult with an advanced solid tumor such as melanoma, head and neck, liver or kidney cancer. The chain combines TRBV10-2 with TRBJ1-1; D gene unclear. CDR3 in amino acids: CASSGQRITEAFF. In nucleotides, the CDR3 is TGCGCCAGCAGTGGTCAGAGGATAACTGAAGCTTTCTTT.